Shown below are 29 T cell receptor beta chains from a single sample sequenced in a study of CD8 T cells in Susac syndrome. RNA, at about 0.45 to 1 ug, was reverse transcribed with random hexamers. Each CDR3 protein gets one entry after TCRdb re-called the immunoSEQ multiplex PCR reads with MiXCR. The profile shows roughly 120,000 distinct CDR3 sequences, 94% of them singletons. Sequenced input: CD4+ T cells from PBMCs. The receptors stem from a human donor with multiple sclerosis.

The chain employs TRBV6-1 and TRBJ2-1; 8 positions agree with TRBD1. Unmatched junction bases numbered 14, after V lost 6 bases and J lost 7 bases. The CDR3 totals 16 residues. CDR1 and CDR2 (germline): MNHNS, SASEGT. The CDR3 protein is CASSPIGAGGWNEQFF. The DNA for the CDR3 is TGTGCCAGCAGCCCGATTGGGGCAGGGGGCTGGAATGAGCAGTTCTTC.

The chain recombines TRBV5-1 with TRBJ1-1; D gene uncertain. CDR3 length: 16 residues. V dropped 0 bases and J dropped 0 bases, with 12 bases sitting between them. Germline CDR1 is SGHRS and CDR2 is YFSETQ. The CDR3 nucleotides are TGCGCCAGCAGCTTGGTGTCCCCCCCAATGAACACTGAAGCTTTCTTT. This translates into CASSLVSPPMNTEAFF.

The rearrangement uses TRBV15 and TRBJ1-5; D is perhaps TRBD1 (5 bases). V was shortened by 0 bases and J by 4 bases, with 10 bases between the two germline ends. The V gene's germline CDR1 is LNHNV and CDR2 YYDKDF (reference sequence). The CDR3 extends over 15 amino acids. CDR3: CATSRERGANQPQHF. DNA for the CDR3: TGTGCCACCAGCAGAGAGAGGGGTGCTAATCAGCCCCAGCATTTT.

V is TRBV30 and J is TRBJ1-1, with a weak D call TRBD1 (6 bases). The V and J ends lost 8 bases and 3 bases respectively, with 13 bases between them. This CDR3 is built from 12 residues. Germline CDR1 and CDR2: GTSNPN and SVGIG (reference sequence). CDR3 sequence: CAQWTAHTEAFF. DNA for the CDR3: TGTGCCCAATGGACAGCGCACACTGAAGCTTTCTTT. Full variable domain (rest looked up from reference TRBV30 and TRBJ1-1): SQTIHQWPATLVQPVGSPLSLECTVEGTSNPNLYWYRQAAGRGLQLLFYSVGIGQISSEVPQNLSASRPQDRQFILSSKKLLLSDSGFYLCAQWTAHTEAFFGQGTRLTVV.

The chain uses TRBV6-5 and TRBJ2-5; either TRBD1 or TRBD2 may fit D (5 bases each). The germline gives CDR1 MNHEY, CDR2 SVGAGI. This CDR3 has 15 residues. Trimming removed 2 bases from V and 5 bases from J, with 15 bases in between. The chain's CDR3 is CASSYEGPRAETQYF. CDR3 in DNA: TGTGCCAGCAGTTACGAGGGACCCCGAGCGGAGACCCAGTACTTC.

The chain carries TRBV19 and TRBJ2-7; D is tentatively TRBD1 or TRBD2 (5 bases each). This CDR3 spans 13 amino acids. Germline V lookup: CDR1 LNHDA, CDR2 SQIVND (reference sequence). V was trimmed by 5 bases and J by 3 bases, leaving 11 bases between them. Here the CDR3 DNA reads TGTGCCAGTAGTGGGCCAGGGAGCTACGAGCAGTACTTC. Its translation: CASSGPGSYEQYF.

This clonotype appeared a single time. This sequence joins TRBV7-9 and TRBJ2-5; 11 bases are shared with TRBD1. Trimming cost V 2 bases and J 3 bases; bases outside gene matches: 8. CDR3 length: 17 amino acids. Per the germline V gene, CDR1 is SEHNR and CDR2 is FQNEAQ (reference sequence). The CDR3 DNA reads TGTGCCAGCAGCTTATTGATAGGACAGGGGGCTAAAGAGACCCAGTACTTC. Encoded protein: CASSLLIGQGAKETQYF.

The chain is built from TRBV10-3 and TRBJ1-6; possibly TRBD1 for D (5 bases). CDR3 size: 12 residues. V was shortened by 8 bases and J by 8 bases, with 10 bases between the two germline ends. In germline, CDR1 is ENHRY, CDR2 SYGVKD. The CDR3 coding sequence is TGTGCCATCGGCCCGGGGGATTCACCCCTCCACTTT. Encoded protein: CAIGPGDSPLHF.

The rearrangement joins TRBV24-1 to TRBJ2-5; TRBD1 might be the D (5 bases). This CDR3 has 12 residues. Germline CDR1 and CDR2: KGHDR and SFDVKD. The V and J ends lost 5 bases and 5 bases respectively, with 8 bases between them. Here the CDR3 reads CATSAAGETQYF. Written as DNA, the CDR3 is TGTGCCACCAGTGCGGCAGGGGAGACCCAGTACTTC.

The CDR3 here is CASSPRDDNEQFF. The CDR3 DNA reads TGTGCCAGCTCACCACGAGACGACAATGAGCAGTTCTTC. V and J are TRBV18 and TRBJ2-1, with D uncertain. The CDR3 sequence is 13 residues long. The ends were cut back, 1 base at V and 5 bases at J, with 6 bases in the middle. Germline loops: CDR1 KGHSH, CDR2 LQKENI.

In its sample, this clonotype was seen once. The V gene is TRBV7-9, the J gene TRBJ1-1; TRBD1 matches at 8 bases. The CDR3 is 15 residues long. CDR1 and CDR2 from the germline V gene are SEHNR and FQNEAQ (reference sequence). V gave up 5 bases and J gave up 4 bases; unmatched junction bases: 9. The CDR3 bases are TGTGCCAGCAGCCCCCACAGGGGGAATGCCACTGAAGCTTTCTTT. It translates to CASSPHRGNATEAFF.

The rearrangement links TRBV19 to TRBJ2-5; TRBD1 or TRBD2 may be the D gene (6 bases each). The CDR3 has 18 amino acids. V was cut by 2 bases and J by 4 bases, with 23 bases left in between. Germline V gene lookup returns CDR1 LNHDA and CDR2 SQIVND (reference sequence). Here the CDR3 DNA reads TGTGCCAGTAGTATACTAGGAAGGGTCAGGGGAGGAGGAGAGACCCAGTACTTC. It translates to CASSILGRVRGGGETQYF.

The chain has TRBV12-3 or TRBV12-4 and TRBJ2-5, with D perhaps matching TRBD2 (6 bases). Between the trimmed V and J ends, which lost 5 bases and 5 bases, there was a span of 12 bases. The CDR3 has 13 amino acids. Here the CDR3 DNA reads TGTGCCAGCAGTCCTGTTGGGAGGGAGACCCAGTACTTC. As protein: CASSPVGRETQYF.

V usage is TRBV6-1 and J usage is TRBJ2-7; D remains ambiguous. This CDR3 comprises 16 residues. Germline V lookup: CDR1 MNHNS, CDR2 SASEGT. V was trimmed by 6 bases and J by 0 bases, leaving 18 bases between them. DNA for the CDR3: TGTGCCAGCAGCCCATCCTCGAGCCTCAGCTCCTACGAGCAGTACTTC. Protein: CASSPSSSLSSYEQYF.

This clonotype has just one count. The CDR3 loop is CASSGGAGTYEQYF. The CDR3 DNA reads as TGTGCCAGCAGCGGGGGCGCGGGCACCTACGAGCAGTACTTC. The rearrangement joins TRBV7-9 to TRBJ2-7; D perhaps matches TRBD1 (6 bases). V lost 5 bases and J 2 bases, leaving 13 bases between the germline ends. This CDR3 comprises 14 residues. Germline V gene sequence: CDR1 SEHNR, CDR2 FQNEAQ (reference sequence).

The V call is TRBV19, the J call TRBJ1-1; TRBD1 might be the D (5 bases). Trimming took 5 bases from V and 1 from J, leaving 11 bases between them. The CDR3 is made up of 14 amino acids. Germline V gene data show CDR1 as LNHDA and CDR2 as SQIVND (reference sequence). The CDR3 bases are TGTGCCAGTAGTCTCTCAGGGAGGAACACTGAAGCTTTCTTT. Its protein is CASSLSGRNTEAFF.

This chain links TRBV7-2 with TRBJ1-1; D perhaps matches TRBD1 (6 bases). Germline CDR1 SGHTA, CDR2 FQGNSA. This CDR3 comprises 15 residues. V was pared by 1 base and J by 4 bases, with 13 bases between. The CDR3 spells CASSLEGGGLTEAFF. In DNA form, the CDR3 reads TGTGCCAGCAGCTTAGAAGGGGGGGGGCTCACTGAAGCTTTCTTT.

This chain uses TRBV7-2 with TRBJ2-2; 11 bases fit TRBD1. The CDR3 is made up of 15 amino acids. The germline V gene has CDR1 SGHTA and CDR2 FQGNSA. V trimming: 5 bases; J trimming: 5 bases; junction bases outside the gene matches: 4. For the CDR3, the DNA is TGTGCCAGCAGCACCGGGACAGGGGGGACCGGGGAGCTGTTTTTT. Protein product: CASSTGTGGTGELFF.

V and J are TRBV13 and TRBJ1-1; TRBD1 is a possible D gene (5 bases). The CDR3 sequence is 14 residues long. The germline CDR1 and CDR2 sequences are PRHDT and FYEKMQ (reference sequence). Trimming shortened V by 3 bases and J by 0 bases, and 8 bases separated the two germline ends. Here the CDR3 reads CASSFRGLNTEAFF. The DNA for the CDR3 is TGTGCCAGCAGCTTCCGGGGCTTGAACACTGAAGCTTTCTTT. The entire variable domain, with the rest obtained from reference TRBV13 and TRBJ1-1, is as follows: AAGVIQSPRHLIKEKRETATLKCYPIPRHDTVYWYQQGPGQDPQFLISFYEKMQSDKGSIPDRFSAQQFSDYHSELNMSSLELGDSALYFCASSFRGLNTEAFFGQGTRLTVV.

This clonotype was found once. The J gene is TRBJ1-5, the V gene TRBV19, with unresolved D. The CDR3 extends over 15 amino acids. Trimming removed 3 bases from V and 2 bases from J, with 11 bases in between. Germline lookup yields CDR1 LNHDA and CDR2 SQIVND (reference sequence). This CDR3 is CASSMGWRGNQPQHF. The CDR3 nucleotides are TGTGCCAGTAGTATGGGGTGGAGGGGCAATCAGCCCCAGCATTTT.

The V and J genes are TRBV12-3 or TRBV12-4 and TRBJ2-1; 9 positions agree with TRBD1. The CDR3 is 15 residues long. V was clipped by 3 bases and J by 2 bases; unmatched bases: 2. CDR3 DNA sequence: TGTGCCAGCAGTTTGGGACAGGGCACCTACAATGAGCAGTTCTTC. This gives the protein CASSLGQGTYNEQFF.

V gene TRBV19 combines with J gene TRBJ1-5; the D is unclear. The CDR3 covers 15 residues. Germline V gene data show CDR1 as LNHDA and CDR2 as SQIVND (reference sequence). V was cut by 2 bases and J by 0 bases, with 8 bases left in between. CDR3 sequence reads: CASSIPFTSNQPQHF. The CDR3 DNA follows: TGTGCCAGTAGTATACCTTTCACTAGCAATCAGCCCCAGCATTTT.

This clonotype came up once. The J gene is TRBJ1-3, the V gene TRBV7-2; TRBD1 is a possible D gene (5 bases). V was shortened by 5 bases and J by 9 bases, with 20 bases between the two germline ends. CDR3 length: 15 residues. Germline values: CDR1 SGHTA, CDR2 FQGNSA. The CDR3 bases are TGTGCCAGCAGCAGCACAGGAGGCAGGGCTGGCACCATATATTTT. Protein: CASSSTGGRAGTIYF.

This chain connects TRBV29-1 to TRBJ1-5, with TRBD1 identical over 9 bases. Germline CDR1 and CDR2: SQVTM and ANQGSEA. V shed 4 bases and J 0 bases; nucleotides not matched to a gene: 7. CDR3 length: 16 residues. CDR3 sequence (DNA): TGCAGCGTTGTTGAGGGACAGGGACCTAGCAATCAGCCCCAGCATTTT. It translates to CSVVEGQGPSNQPQHF. Combining the CDR3 with reference TRBV29-1 and TRBJ1-5 gives the whole variable domain SAVISQKPSRDICQRGTSLTIQCQVDSQVTMMFWYRQQPGQSLTLIATANQGSEATYESGFVIDKFPISRPNLTFSTLTVSNMSPEDSSIYLCSVVEGQGPSNQPQHFGDGTRLSIL.

The gene calls are TRBV19 and TRBJ2-7, with D uncertain. Looked up from germline, CDR1 is LNHDA and CDR2 is SQIVND (reference sequence). The length of the CDR3 is 11 residues. V was trimmed by 6 bases and J by 3 bases, leaving 6 bases between them. CDR3 amino acids: CASRYNYEQYF. In DNA form, the CDR3 reads TGTGCCAGTAGATACAACTACGAGCAGTACTTC.

This clonotype came up once. At one end the junction does not follow the germline gene, possibly because of a read error. This chain uses TRBV5-6 with TRBJ1-5; the D is unclear. The germline CDR1 and CDR2 sequences are SGHDT and YYEEEE. The CDR3 totals 13 residues. CDR3 nucleotides: TGTGCCAGCAGCTCTTTTAGCGATCAGCCCCAGCATTTT. This encodes CASSSFSDQPQHF.

The V gene is TRBV3-1, the J gene TRBJ1-3; D is possibly TRBD1 (6 bases). This CDR3 comprises 16 residues. Germline V gene data show CDR1 as LGHDT and CDR2 as YNNKEL (reference sequence). V was shortened by 4 bases and J by 6 bases, with 19 bases between the two germline ends. The CDR3 sequence is CASSLTGGGTENTIYF. The DNA of the CDR3 is TGTGCCAGCAGCCTGACAGGAGGGGGTACGGAAAACACCATATATTTT.

The chain is built from TRBV5-4 and TRBJ2-4; 7 bases are a match to TRBD1. Germline assignment: CDR1 SGHNT and CDR2 YYREEE (reference sequence). J was trimmed by 8 bases and V by 3 bases; bases with no gene match: 8. This CDR3 has 14 residues. The CDR3: CASSSRQGDDIQYF. The DNA for the CDR3 is TGTGCCAGCAGCTCGAGGCAGGGGGATGACATTCAGTACTTC.

This clonotype occurred a few times. The rearrangement joins TRBV5-1 to TRBJ2-7; a possible D gene is TRBD2 (6 bases). Germline V gene data show CDR1 as SGHRS and CDR2 as YFSETQ. The CDR3 extends over 15 amino acids. With 0 bases removed from V and 2 bases from J, the gap between germline ends came to 12 bases. The CDR3 bases are TGCGCCAGCAGCTTGGCCTGGGACTCCCCCTACGAGCAGTACTTC. This gives the protein CASSLAWDSPYEQYF.